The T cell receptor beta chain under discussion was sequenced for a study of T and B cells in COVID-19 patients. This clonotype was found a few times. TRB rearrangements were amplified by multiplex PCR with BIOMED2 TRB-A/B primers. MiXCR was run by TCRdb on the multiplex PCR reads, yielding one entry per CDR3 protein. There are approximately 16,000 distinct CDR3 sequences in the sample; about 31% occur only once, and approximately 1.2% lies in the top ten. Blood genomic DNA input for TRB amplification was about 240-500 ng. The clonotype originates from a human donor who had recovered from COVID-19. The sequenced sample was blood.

The CDR3 loop is CASSPLNAYEQYF. The CDR3, as DNA: TGTGCCAGCTCACCACTTAACGCCTACGAGCAGTACTTC. The J gene is TRBJ2-7, the V gene TRBV18; unclear D gene. Trimming removed 1 base from V and 2 bases from J, with 6 bases in between. The germline V gene encodes CDR1 KGHSH and CDR2 LQKENI. The CDR3 is 13 residues long.